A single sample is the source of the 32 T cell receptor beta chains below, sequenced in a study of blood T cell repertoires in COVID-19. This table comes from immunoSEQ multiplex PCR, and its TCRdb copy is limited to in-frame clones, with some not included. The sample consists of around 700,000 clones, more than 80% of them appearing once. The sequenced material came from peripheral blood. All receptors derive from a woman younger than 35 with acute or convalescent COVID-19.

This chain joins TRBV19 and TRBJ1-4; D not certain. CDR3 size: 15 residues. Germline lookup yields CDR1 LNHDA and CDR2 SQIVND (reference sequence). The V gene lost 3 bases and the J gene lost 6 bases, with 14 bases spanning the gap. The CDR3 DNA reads TGTGCCAGTAGTATCCGGCCGGAGTACTATGAAAAACTGTTTTTT. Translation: CASSIRPEYYEKLFF.

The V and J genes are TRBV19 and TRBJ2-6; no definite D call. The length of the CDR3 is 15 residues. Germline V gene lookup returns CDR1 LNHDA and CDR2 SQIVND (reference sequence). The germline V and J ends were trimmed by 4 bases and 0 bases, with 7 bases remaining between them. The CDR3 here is CASSTMSSGANVLTF. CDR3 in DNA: TGTGCCAGTAGTACAATGAGCTCTGGGGCCAACGTCCTGACTTTC.

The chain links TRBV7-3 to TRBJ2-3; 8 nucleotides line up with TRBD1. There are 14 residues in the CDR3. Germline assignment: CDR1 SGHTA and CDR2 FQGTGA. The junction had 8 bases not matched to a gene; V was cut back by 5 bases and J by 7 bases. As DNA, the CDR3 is TGTGCCAGCAGCCAGGGACAGGTGCCTCATACGCAGTATTTT. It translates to CASSQGQVPHTQYF.

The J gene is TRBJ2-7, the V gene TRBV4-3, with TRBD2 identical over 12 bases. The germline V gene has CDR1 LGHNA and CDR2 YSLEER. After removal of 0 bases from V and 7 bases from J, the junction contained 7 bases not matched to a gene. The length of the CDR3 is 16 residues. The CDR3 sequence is CASSQDLTSGGYEQYF. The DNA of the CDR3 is TGCGCCAGCAGCCAAGATTTGACTAGCGGGGGTTATGAGCAGTACTTC.

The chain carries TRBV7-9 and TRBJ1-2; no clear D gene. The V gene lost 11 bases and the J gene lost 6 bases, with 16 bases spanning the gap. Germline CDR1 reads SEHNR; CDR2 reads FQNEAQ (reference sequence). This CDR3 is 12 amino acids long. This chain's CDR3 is CALAAHTHGYTF. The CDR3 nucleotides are TGTGCCTTGGCGGCCCATACCCATGGCTACACCTTC.

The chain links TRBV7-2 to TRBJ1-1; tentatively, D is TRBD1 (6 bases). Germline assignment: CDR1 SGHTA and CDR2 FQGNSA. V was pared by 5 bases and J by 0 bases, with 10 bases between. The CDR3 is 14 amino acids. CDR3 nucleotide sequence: TGTGCCAGCAGCGACGACAGGCTGAACACTGAAGCTTTCTTT. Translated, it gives CASSDDRLNTEAFF.

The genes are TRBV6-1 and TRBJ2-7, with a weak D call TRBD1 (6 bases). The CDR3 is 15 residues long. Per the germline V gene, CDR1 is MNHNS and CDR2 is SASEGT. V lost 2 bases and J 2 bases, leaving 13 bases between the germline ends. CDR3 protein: CASSEYGQGPYEQYF. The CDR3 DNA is TGTGCCAGCAGTGAATATGGGCAGGGGCCCTACGAGCAGTACTTC.

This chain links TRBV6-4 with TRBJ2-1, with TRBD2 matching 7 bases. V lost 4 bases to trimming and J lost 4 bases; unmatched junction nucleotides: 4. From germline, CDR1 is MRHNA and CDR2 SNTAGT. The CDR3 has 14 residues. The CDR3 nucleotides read TGTGCCAGCAGTGCCAGCGGGGAGTACAATGAGCAGTTCTTC. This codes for CASSASGEYNEQFF.

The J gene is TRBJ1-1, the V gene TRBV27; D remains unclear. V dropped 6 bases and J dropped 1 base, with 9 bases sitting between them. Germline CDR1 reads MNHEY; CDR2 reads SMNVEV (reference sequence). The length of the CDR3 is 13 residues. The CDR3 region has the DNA TGTGCCAGCAGGCTGACACCGAACACTGAAGCTTTCTTT. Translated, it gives CASRLTPNTEAFF.

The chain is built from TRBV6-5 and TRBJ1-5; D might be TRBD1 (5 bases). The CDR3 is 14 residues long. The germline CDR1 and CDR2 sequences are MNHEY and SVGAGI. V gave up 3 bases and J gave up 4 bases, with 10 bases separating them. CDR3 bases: TGTGCCAGCAGTTATCAGGGTCAAAATCAGCCCCAGCATTTT. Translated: CASSYQGQNQPQHF.

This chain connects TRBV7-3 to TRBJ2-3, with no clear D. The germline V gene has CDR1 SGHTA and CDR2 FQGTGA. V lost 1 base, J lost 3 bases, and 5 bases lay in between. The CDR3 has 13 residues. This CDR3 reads CASSLILTDTQYF. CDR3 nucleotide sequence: TGTGCCAGCAGCTTAATTCTGACAGATACGCAGTATTTT.

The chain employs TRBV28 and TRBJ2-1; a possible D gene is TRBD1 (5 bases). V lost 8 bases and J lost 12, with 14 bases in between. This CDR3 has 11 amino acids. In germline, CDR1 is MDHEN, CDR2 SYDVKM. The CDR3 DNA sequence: TGTGCCAGCTCAGGGCTGTACCCGCAGTTCTTC. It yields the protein CASSGLYPQFF.

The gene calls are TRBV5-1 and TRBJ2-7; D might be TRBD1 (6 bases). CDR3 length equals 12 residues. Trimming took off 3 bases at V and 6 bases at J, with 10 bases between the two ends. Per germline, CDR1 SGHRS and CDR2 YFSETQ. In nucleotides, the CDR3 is TGCGCCAGCAGCTCTACAGGGAGCGAGCAGTACTTC. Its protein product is CASSSTGSEQYF.

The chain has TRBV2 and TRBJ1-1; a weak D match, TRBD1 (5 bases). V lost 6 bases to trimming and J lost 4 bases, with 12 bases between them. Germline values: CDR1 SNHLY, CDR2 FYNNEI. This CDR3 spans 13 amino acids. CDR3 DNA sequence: TGTGCCAGCAGGGGCGACAGAGTCACTGAAGCTTTCTTT. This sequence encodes CASRGDRVTEAFF. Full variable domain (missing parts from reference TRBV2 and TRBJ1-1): EPEVTQTPSHQVTQMGQEVILRCVPISNHLYFYWYRQILGQKVEFLVSFYNNEISEKSEIFDDQFSVERPDGSNFTLKIRSTKLEDSAMYFCASRGDRVTEAFFGQGTRLTVV.

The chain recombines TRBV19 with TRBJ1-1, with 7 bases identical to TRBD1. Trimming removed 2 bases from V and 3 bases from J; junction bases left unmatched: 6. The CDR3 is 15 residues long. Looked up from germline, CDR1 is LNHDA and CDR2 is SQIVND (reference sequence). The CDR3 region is CASSIMRGLDTEAFF. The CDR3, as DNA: TGTGCCAGTAGTATAATGAGGGGGCTGGACACTGAAGCTTTCTTT.

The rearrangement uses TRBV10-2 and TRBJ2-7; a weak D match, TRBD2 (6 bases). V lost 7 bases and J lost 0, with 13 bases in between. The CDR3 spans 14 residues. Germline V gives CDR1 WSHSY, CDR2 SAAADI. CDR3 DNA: TGCGCCAGCACATCTAGCGCCAGCTCCTACGAGCAGTACTTC. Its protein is CASTSSASSYEQYF.

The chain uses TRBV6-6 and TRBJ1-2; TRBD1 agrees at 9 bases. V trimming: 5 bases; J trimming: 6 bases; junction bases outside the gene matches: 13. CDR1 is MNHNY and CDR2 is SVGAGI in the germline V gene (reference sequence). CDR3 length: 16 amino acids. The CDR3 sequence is CASSPRDRALIDGYTF. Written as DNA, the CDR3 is TGTGCCAGCAGTCCGAGGGACAGGGCTTTGATCGATGGCTACACCTTC.

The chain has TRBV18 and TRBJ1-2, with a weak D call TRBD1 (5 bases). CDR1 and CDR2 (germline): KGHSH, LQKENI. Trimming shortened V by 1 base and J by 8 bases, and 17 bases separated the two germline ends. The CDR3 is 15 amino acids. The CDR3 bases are TGTGCCAGCTCACCACTTATACAGGACCATGAAGGCTACACCTTC. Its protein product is CASSPLIQDHEGYTF.

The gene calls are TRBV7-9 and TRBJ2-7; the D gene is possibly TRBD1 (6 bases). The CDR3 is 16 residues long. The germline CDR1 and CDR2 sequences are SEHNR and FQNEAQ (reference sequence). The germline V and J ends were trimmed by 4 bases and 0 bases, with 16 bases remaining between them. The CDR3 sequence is CASSSGMGAPSYEQYF. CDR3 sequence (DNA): TGTGCCAGCAGCTCAGGAATGGGGGCCCCCTCCTACGAGCAGTACTTC. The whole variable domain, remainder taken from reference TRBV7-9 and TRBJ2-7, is DTGVSQNPRHKITKRGQNVTFRCDPISEHNRLYWYRQTLGQGPEFLTYFQNEAQLEKSRLLSDRFSAERPKGSFSTLEIQRTEQGDSAMYLCASSSGMGAPSYEQYFGPGTRLTVT.

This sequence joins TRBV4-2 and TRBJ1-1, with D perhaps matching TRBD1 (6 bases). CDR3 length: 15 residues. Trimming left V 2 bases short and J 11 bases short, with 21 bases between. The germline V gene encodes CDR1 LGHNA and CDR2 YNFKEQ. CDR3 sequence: CASSQKQGSTPGAFF. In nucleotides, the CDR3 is TGTGCCAGCAGCCAAAAACAGGGTTCGACTCCAGGGGCTTTCTTT.

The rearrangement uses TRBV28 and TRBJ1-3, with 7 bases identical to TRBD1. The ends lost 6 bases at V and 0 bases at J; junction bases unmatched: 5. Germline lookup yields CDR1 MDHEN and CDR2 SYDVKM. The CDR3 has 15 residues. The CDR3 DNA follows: TGTGCCAGCAGAAAAACAGGGGCCTCTGGAAACACCATATATTTT. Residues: CASRKTGASGNTIYF.

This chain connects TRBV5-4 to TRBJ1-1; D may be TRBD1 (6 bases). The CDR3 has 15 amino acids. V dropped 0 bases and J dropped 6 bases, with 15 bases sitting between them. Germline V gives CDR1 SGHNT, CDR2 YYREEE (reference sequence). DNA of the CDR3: TGTGCCAGCAGCTTGGCTGGGGGCCGGGTTTCTGAAGCTTTCTTT. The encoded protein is CASSLAGGRVSEAFF.

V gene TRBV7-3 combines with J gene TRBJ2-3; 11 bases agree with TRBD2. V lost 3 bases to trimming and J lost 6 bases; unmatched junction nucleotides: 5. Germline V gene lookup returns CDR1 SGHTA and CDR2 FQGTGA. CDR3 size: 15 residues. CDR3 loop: CASSLIAGGPDTQYF. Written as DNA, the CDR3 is TGTGCCAGCAGCTTGATAGCGGGGGGGCCGGATACGCAGTATTTT.

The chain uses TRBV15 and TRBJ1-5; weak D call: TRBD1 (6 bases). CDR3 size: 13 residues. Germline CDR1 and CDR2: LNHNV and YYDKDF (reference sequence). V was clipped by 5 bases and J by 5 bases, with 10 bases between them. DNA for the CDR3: TGTGCCACCAGCTACGACAGGTATCAGCCCCAGCATTTT. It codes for CATSYDRYQPQHF.

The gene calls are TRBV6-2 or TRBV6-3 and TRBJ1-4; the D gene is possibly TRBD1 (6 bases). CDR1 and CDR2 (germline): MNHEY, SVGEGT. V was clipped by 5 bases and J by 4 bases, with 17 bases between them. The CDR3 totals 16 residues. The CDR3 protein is CASSLLGEGGNEKLFF. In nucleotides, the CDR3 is TGTGCCAGCAGTCTTCTGGGCGAAGGGGGTAATGAAAAACTGTTTTTT.

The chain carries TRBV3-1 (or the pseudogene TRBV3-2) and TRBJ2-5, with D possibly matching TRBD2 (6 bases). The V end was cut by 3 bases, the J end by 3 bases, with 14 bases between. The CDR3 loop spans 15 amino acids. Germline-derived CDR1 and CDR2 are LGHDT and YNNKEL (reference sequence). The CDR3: CASSHGRTTKETQYF. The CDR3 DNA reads TGTGCCAGCAGCCATGGCAGGACTACTAAAGAGACCCAGTACTTC.

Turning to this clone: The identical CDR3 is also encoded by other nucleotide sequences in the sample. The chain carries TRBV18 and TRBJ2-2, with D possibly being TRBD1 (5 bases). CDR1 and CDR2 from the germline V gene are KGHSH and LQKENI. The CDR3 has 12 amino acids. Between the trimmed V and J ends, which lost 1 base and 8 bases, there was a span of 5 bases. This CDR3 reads CASSPRQGELFF. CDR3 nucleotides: TGTGCCAGCTCACCACGACAGGGGGAGCTGTTTTTT.

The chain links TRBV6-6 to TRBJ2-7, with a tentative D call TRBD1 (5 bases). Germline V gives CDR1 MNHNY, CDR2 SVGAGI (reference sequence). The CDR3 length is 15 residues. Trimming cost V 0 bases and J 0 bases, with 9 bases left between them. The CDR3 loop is CASSYSPDSSYEQYF. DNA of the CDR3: TGTGCCAGCAGTTACTCCCCAGACAGCTCCTACGAGCAGTACTTC.

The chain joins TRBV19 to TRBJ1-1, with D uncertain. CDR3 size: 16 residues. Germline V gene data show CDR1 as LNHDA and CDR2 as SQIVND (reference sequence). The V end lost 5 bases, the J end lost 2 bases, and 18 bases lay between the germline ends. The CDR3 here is CASSPAGRVRNTEAFF. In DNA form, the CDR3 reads TGTGCCAGTAGTCCGGCGGGGAGGGTCAGAAACACTGAAGCTTTCTTT.

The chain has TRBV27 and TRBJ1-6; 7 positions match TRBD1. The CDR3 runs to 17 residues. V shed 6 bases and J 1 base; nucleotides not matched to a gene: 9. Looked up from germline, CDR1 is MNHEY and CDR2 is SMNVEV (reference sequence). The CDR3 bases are TGTGCCAGCAGCCAGACAGGGACGGGTTCCTATAATTCACCCCTCCACTTT. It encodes CASSQTGTGSYNSPLHF.

Here the CDR3 reads CASGGTGDTQVYGYTF. Here the CDR3 DNA reads TGTGCCAGCGGGGGGACAGGGGACACCCAAGTCTATGGCTACACCTTC. This chain links TRBV9 with TRBJ1-2, with 10 nucleotides matching TRBD1. Germline V CDR1 and CDR2: SGDLS, YYNGEE. The CDR3 covers 16 residues. The J segment lost 4 bases and the V segment lost 7 bases, leaving 13 bases of the junction unmatched.

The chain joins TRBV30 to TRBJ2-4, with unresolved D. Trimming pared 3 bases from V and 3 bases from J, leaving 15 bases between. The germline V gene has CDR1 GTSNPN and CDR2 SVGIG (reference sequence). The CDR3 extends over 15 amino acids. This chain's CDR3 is CAWSQEALGKNIQYF. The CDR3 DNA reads TGTGCCTGGAGCCAGGAAGCCCTGGGCAAAAACATTCAGTACTTC.